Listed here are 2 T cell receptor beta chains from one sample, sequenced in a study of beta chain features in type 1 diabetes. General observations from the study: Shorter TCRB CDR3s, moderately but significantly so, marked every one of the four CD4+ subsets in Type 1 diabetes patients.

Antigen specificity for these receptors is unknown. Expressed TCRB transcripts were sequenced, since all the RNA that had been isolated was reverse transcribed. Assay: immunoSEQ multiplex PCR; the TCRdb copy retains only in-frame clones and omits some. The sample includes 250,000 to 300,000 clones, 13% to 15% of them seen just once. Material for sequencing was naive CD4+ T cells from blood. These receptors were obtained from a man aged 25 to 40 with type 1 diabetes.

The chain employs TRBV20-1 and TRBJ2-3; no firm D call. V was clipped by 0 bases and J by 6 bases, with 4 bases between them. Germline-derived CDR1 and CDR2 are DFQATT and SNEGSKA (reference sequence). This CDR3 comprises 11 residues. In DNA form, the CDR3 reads TGCAGTGCTAGAGATATTGATACGCAGTATTTT. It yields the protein CSARDIDTQYF.

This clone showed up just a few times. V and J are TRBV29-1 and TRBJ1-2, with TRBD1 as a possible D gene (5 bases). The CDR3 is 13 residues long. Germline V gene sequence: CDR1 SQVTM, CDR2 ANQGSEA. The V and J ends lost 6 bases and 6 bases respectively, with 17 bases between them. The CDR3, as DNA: TGCAGCGTCCGAGTTCAAGGGACTCATGGCTACACCTTC. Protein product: CSVRVQGTHGYTF. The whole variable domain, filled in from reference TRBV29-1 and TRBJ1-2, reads SAVISQKPSRDICQRGTSLTIQCQVDSQVTMMFWYRQQPGQSLTLIATANQGSEATYESGFVIDKFPISRPNLTFSTLTVSNMSPEDSSIYLCSVRVQGTHGYTFGSGTRLTVV.